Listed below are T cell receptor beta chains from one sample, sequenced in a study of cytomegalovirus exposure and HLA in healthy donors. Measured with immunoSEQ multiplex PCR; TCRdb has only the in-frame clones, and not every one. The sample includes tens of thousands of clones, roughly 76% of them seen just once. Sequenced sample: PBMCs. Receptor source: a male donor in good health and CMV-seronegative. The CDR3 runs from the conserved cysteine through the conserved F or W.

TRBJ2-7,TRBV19,CASSRQGDRVYEQYF
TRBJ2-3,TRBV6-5,CASSSPRGGSGTQYF
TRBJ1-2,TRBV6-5,CASRAQGLGYTF
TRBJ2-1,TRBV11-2,CASSLELAEVYNEQFF
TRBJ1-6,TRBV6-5,CASSYSRDNDSPLHF
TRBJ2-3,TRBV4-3,CASSPRDSSTDTQYF
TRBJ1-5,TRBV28,CASSLNRGWSQPQHF
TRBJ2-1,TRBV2,CASSKGKGQGAKGVYNEQFF
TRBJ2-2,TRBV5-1,CASRTGMNTGELFF
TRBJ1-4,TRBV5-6,CASSSNYREKLFF
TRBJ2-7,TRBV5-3,CARSFSGTSGRQTYEQYF
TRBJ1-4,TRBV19,CASSSLSGQANEKLFF
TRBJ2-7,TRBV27,CASSISGQISYEQYF
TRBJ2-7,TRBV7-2,CASSSSGGDPYEQYF
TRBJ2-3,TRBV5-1,CASSLAPRGTGDTQYF
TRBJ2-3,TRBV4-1,CASSQEAVTPTDTQYF
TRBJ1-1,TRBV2,CASSGQATMNTEAFF
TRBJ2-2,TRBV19,CASSIPFTYTGELFF
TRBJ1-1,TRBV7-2,CASSLRQELYLFF
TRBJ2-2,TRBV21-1,CASSKVGRGAGELFF
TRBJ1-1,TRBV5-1,CASGVSAGMNTEAFF
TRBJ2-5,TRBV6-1,CASSELGLAGGTQYF
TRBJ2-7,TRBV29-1,CSVLGTGGFEQYF
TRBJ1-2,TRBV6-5,CASSYRGGGDYGYTF
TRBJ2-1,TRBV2,CASSTEYNEQFF
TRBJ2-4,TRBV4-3,CASSQVLAVNIQYF
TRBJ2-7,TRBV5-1,CASSWTGPPYEQYF
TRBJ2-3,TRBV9,CASSPRGSSGTDTQYF
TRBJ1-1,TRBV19,CASSIQTGGITEAFF
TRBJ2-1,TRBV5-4,CASSFTPASSYNEQFF
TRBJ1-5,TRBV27,CASRQSSGGPWPQHF
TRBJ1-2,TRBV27,CASSFLGRKDYGYTF
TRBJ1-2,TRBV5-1,CASSSNSYYGYTF
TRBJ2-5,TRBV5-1,CASSTLSTLAQETQYF
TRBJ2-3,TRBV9,CASSPQAGQITQYF
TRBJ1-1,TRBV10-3,CAISESGGGSRWSTEAFF
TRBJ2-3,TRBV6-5,CATRGTADTQYF
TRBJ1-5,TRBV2,CASRITGRNQPQHF
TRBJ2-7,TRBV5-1,CASSLMPGQGAYEQYF
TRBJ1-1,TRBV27,CASSWTGPREAFF
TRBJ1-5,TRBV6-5,CASRVLAAPNQPQHF
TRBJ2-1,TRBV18,CASSPPPRGGYNEQFF
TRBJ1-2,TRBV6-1,CASSENGFNYGYTF
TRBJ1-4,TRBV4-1,CASSQVIGNREKLFF
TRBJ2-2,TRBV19,CASSIGRAGELFF
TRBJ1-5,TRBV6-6,CASSYIRNQPQHF
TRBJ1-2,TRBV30,CAWTPLTARGYGYTF
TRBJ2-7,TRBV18,CASSLGTGVTYEQYF
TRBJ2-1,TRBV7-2,CASSSRDRGGNEQFF
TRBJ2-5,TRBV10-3,CAISVSSEIQETQYF
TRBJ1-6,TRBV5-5,CASSAGQYNSPLHF
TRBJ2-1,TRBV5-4,CASSIRQGAVNEQFF
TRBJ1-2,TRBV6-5,CASSYRGTGRYGYTF
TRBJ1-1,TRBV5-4,CASSMDGGEAFF
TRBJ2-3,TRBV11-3,CASSLDGRTGGTDTQYF